The next 18 T cell receptor beta chains were all read from a single sample in a study of molecular identifiers for immune sequencing clone quantification. One entry per CDR3 protein results from TCRdb running MiXCR on the PCR reads. The data show tens of thousands of distinct CDR3 sequences, with around 34% seen just once and 3.5% to 4% held by the top ten. What was sequenced was naive CD8+ T cells from blood, with Jurkat cell RNA spiked in. Subset given: FACS-sorted CD8+CD4-CCR7+CD45RA+ naive T cells. These receptors were obtained from a human donor in good health. Some libraries in this study had Jurkat cell RNA spiked in.

The sample holds a few counts of this clonotype. This chain links TRBV24-1 with TRBJ1-2; a weak D match, TRBD1 (6 bases). This CDR3 comprises 14 residues. Germline CDR1 is KGHDR and CDR2 is SFDVKD. The V and J ends lost 1 base and 7 bases respectively, with 12 bases between them. The CDR3 reads CATSDFTGKSGYTF. The CDR3 DNA reads TGTGCCACCAGTGATTTTACAGGGAAGTCTGGCTACACCTTC.

The chain employs TRBV12-3 or TRBV12-4 and TRBJ2-2; D is ambiguous. This CDR3 region has 14 residues. Trimming left V 3 bases short and J 9 bases short, with 14 bases between. CDR3 loop: CASSFPARARELFF. In DNA, the CDR3 is TGTGCCAGCAGTTTCCCTGCCCGGGCTAGGGAGCTGTTTTTT.

A word on this clonotype: A read error may explain this, as a much larger clone is one base away. This chain connects TRBV28 to TRBJ2-2, with D perhaps TRBD1 (6 bases). The germline V gene encodes CDR1 MDHEN and CDR2 SYDVKM. This CDR3 has 16 amino acids. The chain's CDR3 is CASKFWDKTNTGVLFF. The CDR3 DNA reads as TGTGCCAGCAAATTTTGGGACAAGACGAACACCGGGGTGCTGTTTTTT.

A remark on this clonotype: The junction does not match germline at one end; this may be a read error. The V and J genes are TRBV7-8 and TRBJ2-7; unclear D gene. This CDR3 contains 15 residues. Germline-derived CDR1 and CDR2 are SGHVS and FQNEAQ. The CDR3 region has the DNA TGTGCCAGTAGCTTAGTGATTGGGCGGACCTACGAGCAGTACTTC. This codes for CASSLVIGRTYEQYF.

The gene calls are TRBV7-2 and TRBJ2-3; the D call may be TRBD1 or TRBD2 (6 bases each). Germline V gene data show CDR1 as SGHTA and CDR2 as FQGNSA. V dropped 8 bases and J dropped 0 bases, with 15 bases sitting between them. This CDR3 comprises 15 residues. CDR3 sequence reads: CASGKGGWSTDTQYF. CDR3 nucleotides: TGTGCCAGCGGCAAAGGGGGGTGGAGCACAGATACGCAGTATTTT. Combining the CDR3 with reference TRBV7-2 and TRBJ2-3 gives the whole variable domain GAGVSQSPSNKVTEKGKDVELRCDPISGHTALYWYRQSLGQGLEFLIYFQGNSAPDKSGLPSDRFSAERTGGSVSTLTIQRTQQEDSAVYLCASGKGGWSTDTQYFGPGTRLTVL.

In regard to this clonotype: A much larger clonotype is one base distant, so this may be a read error. The chain recombines TRBV7-3 with TRBJ1-1; possible D gene TRBD1, 5 bases. Per germline, CDR1 SGHTA and CDR2 FQGTGA. There are 13 residues in the CDR3. CDR3 bases: TGTGCCTGCAGCTCAAATGGGGGCACTGAAGCTTTCTTT. This codes for CACSSNGGTEAFF.

This clonotype was counted many times. The chain couples TRBV6-1 to TRBJ2-6; D is tentatively TRBD1 or TRBD2 (6 bases each). Trimming took off 6 bases at V and 2 bases at J, with 8 bases between the two ends. CDR1 and CDR2 (germline): MNHNS, SASEGT. The CDR3 covers 14 residues. The DNA of the CDR3 is TGTGCCAGCAGCGGGGGCGCTGGGGCCAACGTCCTGACTTTC. Amino acids: CASSGGAGANVLTF.

Turning to this clonotype: A read error may explain this, as a much larger clone is one base away. This chain links TRBV6-5 with TRBJ1-1; D ambiguous. This CDR3 comprises 14 residues. The V gene's germline CDR1 is MNHEY and CDR2 SVGAGI. The CDR3: CASCYGPGNTEAFF. The DNA for the CDR3 is TGTGCCAGCTGTTACGGCCCGGGGAACACTGAAGCTTTCTTT.

Worth noting for this clonotype: A read error may be the cause here, since a much bigger clone is one base away. This CDR3 is missing its conserved last phenylalanine or tryptophan, likely due to a read error. This chain joins TRBV28 and TRBJ2-3; 13 bases align to TRBD2. Losses at the gene ends were 5 bases for V and 3 bases for J; bases not matched to a gene: 14. CDR3 length: 19 amino acids. The germline gives CDR1 MDHEN, CDR2 SYDVKM. CDR3 in amino acids: CASSTHKLAGGPRTDTQYL. In DNA form, the CDR3 reads TGTGCCAGCAGTACGCACAAACTAGCGGGAGGGCCTCGGACAGATACGCAGTATTTA.

This clonotype was observed many times. V usage is TRBV7-9 and J usage is TRBJ2-5; 7 bases are shared with TRBD1. V trimming: 5 bases; J trimming: 4 bases; junction bases outside the gene matches: 10. This CDR3 is 15 amino acids long. CDR1 is SEHNR and CDR2 is FQNEAQ in the germline V gene (reference sequence). The CDR3 sequence is CASSPWTGGSETQYF. The CDR3 DNA sequence: TGTGCCAGCAGCCCGTGGACAGGCGGGTCAGAGACCCAGTACTTC. Complete variable domain (other parts from reference TRBV7-9 and TRBJ2-5): DTGVSQNPRHKITKRGQNVTFRCDPISEHNRLYWYRQTLGQGPEFLTYFQNEAQLEKSRLLSDRFSAERPKGSFSTLEIQRTEQGDSAMYLCASSPWTGGSETQYFGPGTRLLVL.

A few counts support this clonotype. The chain carries TRBV9 and TRBJ1-2, with D unclear. The germline V and J ends were trimmed by 0 bases and 2 bases, with 5 bases remaining between them. Looked up from germline, CDR1 is SGDLS and CDR2 is YYNGEE. This CDR3 has 13 amino acids. The CDR3 loop is CASSVGQNYGYTF. CDR3 bases: TGTGCCAGCAGCGTAGGGCAGAACTATGGCTACACCTTC.

This chain joins TRBV15 and TRBJ2-3; D remains ambiguous. The CDR3 consists of 12 residues. V lost 10 bases and J lost 2, with 10 bases in between. From germline, CDR1 is LNHNV and CDR2 YYDKDF (reference sequence). DNA for the CDR3: TGTGCCAACATCGACTTCACAGATACGCAGTATTTT. Translation gives CANIDFTDTQYF.

This clonotype was detected once. A single base separates this from a much larger clone, so it may be a read error. The CDR3 DNA is TGCAGTGCTAGAAGGGGGCGGGCACCCCTCCACTTT. Amino acids: CSARRGRAPLHF. This rearrangement joins TRBV20-1 to TRBJ1-6; 7 nucleotides agree with TRBD1. The CDR3 runs to 12 residues. In germline, CDR1 is DFQATT, CDR2 SNEGSKA (reference sequence). With V trimmed by 2 bases and J by 11 bases, 3 bases remained unmatched.

The chain combines TRBV12-3 or TRBV12-4 with TRBJ2-7; TRBD1 matches at 9 bases. After removal of 3 bases from V and 4 bases from J, the junction contained 4 bases not matched to a gene. CDR3 length equals 14 residues. CDR3 residues: CASSFGTGSYEQYF. The CDR3 region has the DNA TGTGCCAGCAGTTTCGGGACAGGGAGTTACGAGCAGTACTTC.

Ten or more counts support this clonotype. The chain links TRBV28 to TRBJ1-5; D call uncertain. Trimming cost V 8 bases and J 6 bases, with 11 bases left between them. The CDR3 has 12 residues. Germline V gene sequence: CDR1 MDHEN, CDR2 SYDVKM. The CDR3: CASGNLGQPQHF. CDR3 nucleotide sequence: TGTGCCAGCGGGAATTTGGGTCAGCCCCAGCATTTT.

Concerning this clonotype itself: Just one base apart from a much larger clone, this may be a read error. The rearrangement links TRBV13 to TRBJ2-6, with 9 positions matching TRBD2. CDR1 and CDR2 from the germline V gene are PRHDT and FYEKMQ (reference sequence). The CDR3 consists of 16 residues. This CDR3 reads CASSPAGGSGAIVLTF. For the CDR3, the DNA is TGTGCCAGCAGCCCAGCGGGGGGCTCTGGGGCCATCGTCCTGACTTTC.

Worth noting for this clonotype: One end of the junction varies from germline; a read error may be responsible. The V and J genes are TRBV20-1 and TRBJ2-2; perhaps TRBD2 as D (5 bases). This CDR3 is 14 amino acids long. The germline V gene encodes CDR1 DFQATT and CDR2 SNEGSKA (reference sequence). In DNA, the CDR3 is TGCAGTGCTAGAGATCTTGAGGGCACCGGGGAGCTGCTTTTT. Translation gives CSARDLEGTGELLF.

This clonotype was counted a few times. The gene calls are TRBV20-1 and TRBJ2-7, with 9 nucleotides matching TRBD2. Trimming removed 5 bases from V and 3 bases from J; junction bases left unmatched: 23. The CDR3 extends over 19 amino acids. Germline CDR1 is DFQATT and CDR2 is SNEGSKA (reference sequence). The CDR3 spells CSAPRGPASGKIEYYEQYF. The CDR3 nucleotides read TGCAGTGCTCCCCGGGGGCCTGCTAGCGGGAAAATCGAATACTACGAGCAGTACTTC.